Sequencing of this T cell receptor (beta chain) was carried out in a study of STAT5B mutations in CD4+ large granular lymphocyte leukemia. Details on this clone: Its antigen is undetermined.

Whole-study findings and limits: Main leukemic clonotypes were patient-specific, but 20% to 25% appeared at low frequency elsewhere. Top patient clones used TRBV06 genes more often: 8/27 versus 2/35 in controls.

Germline CDR1 is MNHEY and CDR2 is SMNVEV (reference sequence). V was shortened by 5 bases and J by 9 bases, with 14 bases between the two germline ends. The CDR3 spans 14 residues. Authors' processing steps: Productive clonotypes were detectable down to 2.59 x 10-5 frequency. The data were produced by immunoSEQ multiplex PCR, yet TCRdb's version contains in-frame clones alone and is incomplete. D and trimming were read from the DNA, whereas the V and J calls and clone size are those reported in that table. The sample includes fewer than 40,000 clones, 76% of them seen just once. The TCR was taken from a human donor in good health. Sequenced material: CD4+ T cells from blood buffy coats. V gene TRBV27 combines with J gene TRBJ1-6; possible D gene TRBD1, 6 bases. The CDR3 region has the DNA TGTGCCAGCAGTAAGGAGCAGGGGCCTTCACCCCTCCACTTT. Its protein is CASSKEQGPSPLHF.